These 30 T cell receptor beta chains share one sample of origin, sequenced in a study of T-cell reconstitution after alpha-beta-depleted transplantation in children. Unique molecular identifiers were incorporated into the prepared TCRbeta library. TCRdb reprocessed the PCR reads via MiXCR and lists one record per CDR3 protein. The sample has around 94,000 distinct CDR3 sequences, over 6% seen once. Sequenced material: PBMCs, taken before TCRalphabeta/CD19-depleted stem cell transplant. These receptors were collected from a boy aged 2 to 10 with acute lymphoblastic leukemia, due to receive a stem cell transplant.

This clonotype was seen many times. This chain links TRBV27 with TRBJ1-6; perhaps TRBD1 as D (5 bases). Trimming removed 5 bases from V and 7 bases from J, with 12 bases in between. This CDR3 has 14 amino acids. The germline V gene encodes CDR1 MNHEY and CDR2 SMNVEV (reference sequence). This CDR3 reads CASSHRGLNSPLHF. DNA of the CDR3: TGTGCCAGCAGTCACCGGGGCCTAAATTCACCCCTCCACTTT.

This clonotype was seen a handful of times. The J gene is TRBJ1-5, the V gene TRBV20-1; 8 bases align to TRBD1. This CDR3 spans 15 amino acids. CDR1 DFQATT and CDR2 SNEGSKA come from the germline V gene (reference sequence). V dropped 3 bases and J dropped 4; count of bases not matched to a gene: 8. The CDR3 loop reads CSASMQTGANQPQHF. The CDR3 DNA reads as TGCAGTGCTAGTATGCAGACAGGGGCTAATCAGCCCCAGCATTTT.

The sample holds many counts of this clonotype. The chain is built from TRBV20-1 and TRBJ1-2, with 8 bases matching TRBD1. CDR3 length equals 11 residues. V lost 3 bases, J lost 6 bases, and 0 bases stayed unmatched. The germline CDR1 and CDR2 sequences are DFQATT and SNEGSKA (reference sequence). The CDR3 sequence: CSARDRDGYTF. The DNA for the CDR3 is TGCAGTGCTAGGGACAGGGATGGCTACACCTTC.

The chain joins TRBV20-1 to TRBJ1-6, with no clear D. With 6 bases removed from V and 5 bases from J, the gap between germline ends came to 17 bases. Germline V gene lookup returns CDR1 DFQATT and CDR2 SNEGSKA (reference sequence). The CDR3 loop spans 15 amino acids. CDR3 nucleotides: TGCAGTGCCCGAGTGGGCAGCTCAAATAATTCACCCCTCCACTTT. The encoded protein is CSARVGSSNNSPLHF.

The chain recombines TRBV5-1 with TRBJ2-1, with a weak D call TRBD2 (6 bases). Germline CDR1 reads SGHRS; CDR2 reads YFSETQ. The CDR3 has 13 residues. Trimming removed 0 bases from V and 10 bases from J, with 11 bases in between. CDR3 sequence (DNA): TGCGCCAGCAGCTTGGTACGGGGAGGAGAGCAGTTCTTC. This encodes CASSLVRGGEQFF.

This clonotype was seen many times. The CDR3 nucleotides read TGTGCCAGCTGGGGCACCGGGGAGCTGTTTTTT. Amino acid sequence: CASWGTGELFF. This sequence joins TRBV5-6 and TRBJ2-2; no definite D call. The length of the CDR3 is 11 residues. Germline-derived CDR1 and CDR2 are SGHDT and YYEEEE. V shed 7 bases and J shed 4 bases, with 5 bases lying between them. The whole variable domain, remainder taken from reference TRBV5-6 and TRBJ2-2, is DAGVTQSPTHLIKTRGQQVTLRCSPKSGHDTVSWYQQALGQGPQFIFQYYEEEERQRGNFPDRFSGHQFPNYSSELNVNALLLGDSALYLCASWGTGELFFGEGSRLTVL.

Many counts were recorded for this clonotype. J is TRBJ1-1 and V is TRBV28, with 7 positions matching TRBD1. Germline assignment: CDR1 MDHEN and CDR2 SYDVKM. CDR3 length: 14 amino acids. V was pared by 10 bases and J by 4 bases, with 12 bases of the junction left unmatched. This chain's CDR3 is CATIRQGESTEAFF. The CDR3 nucleotides are TGTGCCACCATCCGACAGGGTGAGAGCACTGAAGCTTTCTTT.

This clonotype showed up just a few times. The J gene is TRBJ1-2, the V gene TRBV5-1; a weak D match, TRBD1 (5 bases). Germline CDR1 reads SGHRS; CDR2 reads YFSETQ. The CDR3 loop spans 14 amino acids. Trimming removed 0 bases at V and 6 bases at J, with 12 bases between. This chain's CDR3 is CASSLDGGADGYTF. CDR3 DNA sequence: TGCGCCAGCAGCTTGGACGGGGGAGCGGATGGCTACACCTTC.

This clonotype was picked up a small number of times. The CDR3, as DNA: TGCAGTGCTAGCATCCACCTCGGCGGGGGGGCCACCGATGAGCAGTTCTTC. Translation gives CSASIHLGGGATDEQFF. The chain couples TRBV20-1 to TRBJ2-1, with 9 bases that match TRBD2. J lost 8 bases, V lost 3 bases, and 17 bases had no gene match. The CDR3 totals 17 residues. Per germline, CDR1 DFQATT and CDR2 SNEGSKA (reference sequence).

There are a few counts of this clonotype. J is TRBJ1-2 and V is TRBV7-2; D ambiguous. Germline values: CDR1 SGHTA, CDR2 FQGNSA. There are 11 residues in the CDR3. V lost 4 bases to trimming and J lost 14 bases, with 14 bases between them. The CDR3 DNA is TGTGCCAGCAGCTCTAGGACGCTAACAACCTTC. This sequence encodes CASSSRTLTTF.

The chain carries TRBV5-1 and TRBJ1-1; D is unclear. CDR1 and CDR2 from the germline V gene are SGHRS and YFSETQ. Trimming removed 4 bases at V and 0 bases at J, with 13 bases between. This CDR3 has 15 residues. CDR3 nucleotide sequence: TGCGCCAGCAGCCCATTACCCGACCTGAACACTGAAGCTTTCTTT. It translates to CASSPLPDLNTEAFF.

This clonotype was seen at least ten times. This sequence joins TRBV5-6 and TRBJ2-1; D is unresolved. The CDR3 has 13 residues. V was pared by 3 bases and J by 6 bases, with 10 bases between. Germline values: CDR1 SGHDT, CDR2 YYEEEE. The CDR3 region has the DNA TGTGCCAGCAGCTCCTCACCTCCCAATGAGCAGTTCTTC. It codes for CASSSSPPNEQFF. The complete variable domain, with remaining parts taken from reference TRBV5-6 and TRBJ2-1, reads DAGVTQSPTHLIKTRGQQVTLRCSPKSGHDTVSWYQQALGQGPQFIFQYYEEEERQRGNFPDRFSGHQFPNYSSELNVNALLLGDSALYLCASSSSPPNEQFFGPGTRLTVL.

This clonotype showed up just a few times. CDR3 bases: TGTGCCAGCAGTGAGGGACTAGCGGGGTTCCAAGAGACCCAGTACTTC. Protein sequence: CASSEGLAGFQETQYF. V is TRBV2 and J is TRBJ2-5; TRBD2 agrees at 13 bases. This CDR3 is 16 amino acids long. From germline, CDR1 is SNHLY and CDR2 FYNNEI. After removal of 3 bases from V and 1 base from J, the junction contained 2 bases not matched to a gene.

This clonotype showed up just a few times. This chain connects TRBV6-5 to TRBJ1-2; TRBD1 aligns across 7 bases. Germline values: CDR1 MNHEY, CDR2 SVGAGI. This CDR3 has 16 residues. V lost 0 bases to trimming and J lost 8 bases; unmatched junction nucleotides: 12. As DNA, the CDR3 is TGTGCCAGCAGTTACTCTCTATCAGGGGGGCAAGGAGGCTACACCTTC. Translated, it gives CASSYSLSGGQGGYTF.

J is TRBJ1-2 and V is TRBV5-6, with D perhaps TRBD1 (5 bases). Trimming took 4 bases from V and 4 from J, leaving 17 bases between them. Germline V gene lookup returns CDR1 SGHDT and CDR2 YYEEEE. The CDR3 totals 15 residues. CDR3 region: CASSRGESKGYGYTF. For the CDR3, the DNA is TGTGCCAGCAGCCGGGGGGAAAGCAAAGGCTATGGCTACACCTTC.

The J gene is TRBJ2-5, the V gene TRBV5-1, with a weak D call TRBD2 (6 bases). This CDR3 spans 14 amino acids. Germline V gives CDR1 SGHRS, CDR2 YFSETQ. V lost 2 bases and J 5 bases, leaving 13 bases between the germline ends. The CDR3 reads CASSFPGVAETQYF. DNA for the CDR3: TGCGCCAGCAGCTTCCCGGGGGTAGCGGAGACCCAGTACTTC. Complete variable domain (other parts from reference TRBV5-1 and TRBJ2-5): KAGVTQTPRYLIKTRGQQVTLSCSPISGHRSVSWYQQTPGQGLQFLFEYFSETQRNKGNFPGRFSGRQFSNSRSEMNVSTLELGDSALYLCASSFPGVAETQYFGPGTRLLVL.

The rearrangement links TRBV11-2 to TRBJ1-1; D is unresolved. This CDR3 has 15 residues. The ends were cut back, 0 bases at V and 11 bases at J, with 19 bases in the middle. CDR1 is SGHAT, CDR2 FQNNGV, per germline. The CDR3 nucleotides are TGTGCCAGCAGCTTAGATGTCGGTCTCGGGGTGTTCGCTTTCTTT. As protein: CASSLDVGLGVFAFF.

This clonotype occurred many times. The chain has TRBV6-2 or TRBV6-3 and TRBJ1-2; D gene ambiguous. Trimming took off 8 bases at V and 3 bases at J, with 4 bases between the two ends. The CDR3 has 10 amino acids. Germline CDR1 and CDR2: MNHEY and SVGEGT. The CDR3, as DNA: TGTGCCAGCGGCGACTATGGCTACACCTTC. Translated, it gives CASGDYGYTF.

This clonotype showed up many times. The CDR3 bases are TGTGCCAGCAGCCAAGTATTGGGGGCGACTAGCGGGGGAGAGACCCAGTACTTC. This gives the protein CASSQVLGATSGGETQYF. The chain carries TRBV3-1 and TRBJ2-5; 12 bases are shared with TRBD2. The CDR3 is 18 amino acids. V dropped 1 base and J dropped 4; count of bases not matched to a gene: 10. Germline CDR1 LGHDT, CDR2 YNNKEL (reference sequence).

The V gene is TRBV20-1, the J gene TRBJ2-1; TRBD2 matches at 9 bases. The CDR3 is 15 residues long. CDR1 DFQATT and CDR2 SNEGSKA come from the germline V gene (reference sequence). J lost 2 bases, V lost 3 bases, and 5 bases had no gene match. Written as DNA, the CDR3 is TGCAGTGCTAGTGACATAGCGGGGGCCTACAATGAGCAGTTCTTC. Its translation is CSASDIAGAYNEQFF.

This clonotype was counted ten times or more. The chain carries TRBV7-9 and TRBJ2-1, with 11 bases fitting TRBD2. CDR3 length: 15 residues. Germline V gives CDR1 SEHNR, CDR2 FQNEAQ (reference sequence). J gave up 4 bases and V 5 bases, and 4 bases lay outside the gene matches. CDR3 protein: CASSPTSGGYNEQFF. CDR3 coding DNA: TGTGCCAGCAGCCCCACTAGCGGGGGATACAATGAGCAGTTCTTC. Full variable domain (missing parts from reference TRBV7-9 and TRBJ2-1): DTGVSQNPRHKITKRGQNVTFRCDPISEHNRLYWYRQTLGQGPEFLTYFQNEAQLEKSRLLSDRFSAERPKGSFSTLEIQRTEQGDSAMYLCASSPTSGGYNEQFFGPGTRLTVL.

The table lists this clonotype with a few counts. The chain recombines TRBV7-9 with TRBJ2-2; the D is unclear. CDR3 length: 13 amino acids. With 5 bases removed from V and 5 bases from J, the gap between germline ends came to 9 bases. CDR1 and CDR2 from the germline V gene are SEHNR and FQNEAQ (reference sequence). This CDR3 is CASSPPETGELFF. The DNA of the CDR3 is TGTGCCAGCAGCCCCCCGGAGACCGGGGAGCTGTTTTTT.

This clonotype occurred many times. The rearrangement links TRBV7-8 to TRBJ1-5; D remains unclear. CDR1 and CDR2 (germline): SGHVS, FQNEAQ. This CDR3 spans 14 amino acids. V gave up 1 base and J gave up 8 bases, with 12 bases separating them. CDR3 in DNA: TGTGCCAGCAGCTTAGAAGCACAGACGGAGCCCCAGCATTTT. Residues: CASSLEAQTEPQHF.

Comment on this clonotype: This could be a read error, since a much larger clone is one nucleotide away. This rearrangement joins TRBV4-1 to TRBJ1-6; D unclear. Germline V lookup: CDR1 MGHRA, CDR2 YSYEKL. The length of the CDR3 is 14 residues. In DNA, the CDR3 is TGCTCCAGCAGCCGGACCTCCTATAATTCACCCCTCCACTTT. Protein product: CSSSRTSYNSPLHF.

The gene calls are TRBV3-1 and TRBJ2-1; possibly TRBD2 for D (5 bases). V was cut by 6 bases and J by 9 bases, with 12 bases left in between. Germline V lookup: CDR1 LGHDT, CDR2 YNNKEL (reference sequence). The CDR3 covers 12 residues. CDR3 loop: CASRDPRGEQFF. The CDR3 coding sequence is TGTGCCAGCAGGGACCCCCGGGGTGAGCAGTTCTTC.

Concerning this clonotype: This could be a read error, since a much larger clone is one nucleotide away. Lacking the conserved final phenylalanine or tryptophan, this CDR3 likely reflects a read error. V is TRBV29-1 and J is TRBJ2-1; D is perhaps TRBD2 (7 bases). Germline-derived CDR1 and CDR2 are SQVTM and ANQGSEA. Trimming removed 4 bases at V and 3 bases at J, with 16 bases between. The CDR3 extends over 15 amino acids. CDR3 nucleotide sequence: TGCAGCGTTGTGGTCGGGGGGCAAGACTACAATGAGCAGTTCTCC. This translates into CSVVVGGQDYNEQFS.

This clonotype was found a few times. The J gene is TRBJ1-1, the V gene TRBV20-1; TRBD1 might be the D (5 bases). Germline CDR1 and CDR2: DFQATT and SNEGSKA (reference sequence). The V end was cut by 4 bases, the J end by 0 bases, with 9 bases between. There are 13 residues in the CDR3. The CDR3 spells CSATRGMNTEAFF. The CDR3 DNA reads TGCAGTGCTACCCGGGGCATGAACACTGAAGCTTTCTTT.

This clonotype was counted a few times. The V call is TRBV12-3 or TRBV12-4, the J call TRBJ2-3, with TRBD2 matching over 12 bases. The CDR3 spans 18 residues. With V trimmed by 2 bases and J by 1 base, 7 bases remained unmatched. The chain's CDR3 is CASSLSSGGASGTDTQYF. CDR3 nucleotide sequence: TGTGCCAGCAGTTTATCTAGCGGGGGGGCCTCCGGCACAGATACGCAGTATTTT.

This clonotype was detected ten times or more. The chain links TRBV12-3 or TRBV12-4 to TRBJ2-7; tentatively, D is TRBD1 (6 bases). The CDR3 has 15 amino acids. The V end lost 5 bases, the J end lost 9 bases, and 23 bases lay between the germline ends. CDR3 region: CASSPVLQGVVGQYF. DNA for the CDR3: TGTGCCAGCAGTCCTGTCTTACAGGGTGTTGTCGGGCAGTACTTC.

The V call is TRBV11-2, the J call TRBJ1-5, with 7 nucleotides matching TRBD1. This CDR3 spans 14 amino acids. V lost 5 bases and J lost 5; bases outside the gene matches: 6. Germline CDR1 SGHAT, CDR2 FQNNGV. CDR3 loop: CASSQGGEYQPQHF. CDR3 in DNA: TGTGCCAGCAGCCAGGGGGGCGAATATCAGCCCCAGCATTTT.